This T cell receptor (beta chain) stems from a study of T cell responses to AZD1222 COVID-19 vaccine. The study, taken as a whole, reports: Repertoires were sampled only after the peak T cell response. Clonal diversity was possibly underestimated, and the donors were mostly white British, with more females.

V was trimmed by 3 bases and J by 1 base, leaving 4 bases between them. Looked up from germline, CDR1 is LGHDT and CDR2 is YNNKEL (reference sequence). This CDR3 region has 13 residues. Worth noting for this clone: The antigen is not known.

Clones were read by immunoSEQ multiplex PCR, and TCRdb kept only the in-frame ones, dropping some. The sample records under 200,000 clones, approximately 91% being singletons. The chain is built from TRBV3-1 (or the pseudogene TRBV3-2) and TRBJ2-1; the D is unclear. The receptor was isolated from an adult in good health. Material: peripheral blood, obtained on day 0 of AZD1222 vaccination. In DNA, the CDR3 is TGTGCCAGCAGCCATGAATCCTACAATGAGCAGTTCTTC. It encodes CASSHESYNEQFF.